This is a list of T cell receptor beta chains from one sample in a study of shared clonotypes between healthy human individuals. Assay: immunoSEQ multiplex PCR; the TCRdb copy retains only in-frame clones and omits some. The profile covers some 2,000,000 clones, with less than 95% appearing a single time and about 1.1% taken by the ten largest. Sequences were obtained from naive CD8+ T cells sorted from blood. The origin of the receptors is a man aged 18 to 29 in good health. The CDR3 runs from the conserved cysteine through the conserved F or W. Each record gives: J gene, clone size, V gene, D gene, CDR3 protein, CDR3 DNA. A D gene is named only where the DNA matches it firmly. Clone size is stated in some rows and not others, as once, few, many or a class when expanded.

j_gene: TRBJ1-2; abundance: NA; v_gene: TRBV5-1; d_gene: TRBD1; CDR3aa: CASSLVLLGQGSGGYTF; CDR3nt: TGCGCCAGCAGCTTGGTCCTTCTAGGACAGGGTTCTGGGGGCTACACCTTC
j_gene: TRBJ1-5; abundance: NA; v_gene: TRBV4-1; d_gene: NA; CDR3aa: CASSPRVADGQPQHF; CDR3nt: TGCGCCAGCAGCCCCCGGGTCGCGGATGGTCAGCCCCAGCATTTT
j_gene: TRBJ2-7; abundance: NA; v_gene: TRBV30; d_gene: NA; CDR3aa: CAWSVGEAYEQYF; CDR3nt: TGTGCCTGGAGTGTAGGGGAGGCCTACGAGCAGTACTTC
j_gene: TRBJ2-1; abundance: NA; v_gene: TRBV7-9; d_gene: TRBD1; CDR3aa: CASSKFPGQGNNEQFF; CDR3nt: TGTGCCAGCAGCAAGTTCCCGGGACAGGGGAACAATGAGCAGTTCTTC
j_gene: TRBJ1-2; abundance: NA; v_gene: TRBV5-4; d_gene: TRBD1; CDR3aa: CASSSKTGGSRGYTF; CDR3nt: TGTGCCAGCAGCTCGAAGACAGGGGGCTCGAGGGGCTACACCTTC
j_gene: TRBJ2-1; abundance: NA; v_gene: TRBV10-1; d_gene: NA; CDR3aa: CATASEIIHEQFF; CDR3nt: TGCGCCACCGCTAGCGAAATAATCCATGAGCAGTTCTTC
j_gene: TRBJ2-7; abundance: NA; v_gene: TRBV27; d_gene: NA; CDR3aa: CASSFRGPYEQYF; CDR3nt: TGTGCCAGCAGTTTTCGGGGTCCCTACGAGCAGTACTTC
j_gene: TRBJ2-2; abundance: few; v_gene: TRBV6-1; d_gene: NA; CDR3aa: CASTLPVLNTGELFF; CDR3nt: TGTGCCAGCACCTTACCAGTCTTGAACACCGGGGAGCTGTTTTTT
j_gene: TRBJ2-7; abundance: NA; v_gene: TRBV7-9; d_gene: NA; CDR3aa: CASSSRDRYEQYF; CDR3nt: TGTGCCAGCAGCTCCAGGGACCGGTACGAGCAGTACTTC
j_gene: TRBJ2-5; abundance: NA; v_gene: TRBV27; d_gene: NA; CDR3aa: CASRGVSSLQETQYF; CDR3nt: TGTGCCAGCAGGGGGGTATCGTCCCTGCAAGAGACCCAGTACTTC
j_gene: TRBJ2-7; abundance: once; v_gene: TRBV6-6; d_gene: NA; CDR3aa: CASSYGGSDEQYF; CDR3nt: TGTGCCAGCAGTTACGGAGGGAGCGACGAGCAGTACTTC
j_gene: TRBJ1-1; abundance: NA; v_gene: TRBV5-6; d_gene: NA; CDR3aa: CASSLAGLWAFF; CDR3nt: TGTGCCAGCAGCTTGGCAGGGCTGTGGGCTTTCTTT
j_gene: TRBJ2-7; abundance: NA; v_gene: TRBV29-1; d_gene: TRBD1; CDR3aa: CSARQGALRYEQYF; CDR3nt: TGCAGCGCCCGACAGGGGGCCCTTCGCTACGAGCAGTACTTC
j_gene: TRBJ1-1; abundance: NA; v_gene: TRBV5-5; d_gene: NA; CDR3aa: CASSFAGNTEAFF; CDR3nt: TGTGCCAGCAGCTTTGCAGGGAACACTGAAGCTTTCTTT
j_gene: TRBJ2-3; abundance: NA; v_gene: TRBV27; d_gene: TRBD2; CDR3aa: CASSPGLAGVTEYF; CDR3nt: TGTGCCAGCAGTCCGGGACTAGCGGGAGTCACTGAGTATTTT
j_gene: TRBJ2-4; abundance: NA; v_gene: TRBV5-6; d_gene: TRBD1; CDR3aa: CASSEGDRGKNIQYF; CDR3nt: TGTGCCAGCAGCGAAGGTGACAGGGGGAAAAACATTCAGTACTTC
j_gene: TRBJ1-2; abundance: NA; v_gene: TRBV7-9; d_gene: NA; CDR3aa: CASSSLDQGHGYTF; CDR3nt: TGTGCCAGCAGCTCCCTGGACCAGGGTCATGGCTACACCTTC
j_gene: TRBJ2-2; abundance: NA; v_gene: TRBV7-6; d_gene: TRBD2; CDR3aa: CASSLVTSGGELFF; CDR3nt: TGTGCCAGCAGCTTAGTGACTAGCGGGGGGGAGCTGTTTTTT
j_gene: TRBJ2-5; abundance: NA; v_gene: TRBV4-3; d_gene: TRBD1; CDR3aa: CASSQARDRGYSRETQYF; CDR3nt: TGCGCCAGCAGCCAAGCCCGAGACAGGGGGTACAGCAGAGAGACCCAGTACTTC
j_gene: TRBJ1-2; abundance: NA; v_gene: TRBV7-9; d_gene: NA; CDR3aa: CASSYETTNYGYTF; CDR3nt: TGTGCCAGCAGCTATGAGACAACTAACTATGGCTACACCTTC
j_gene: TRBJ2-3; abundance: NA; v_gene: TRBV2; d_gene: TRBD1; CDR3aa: CASRGQGLGTDTQYF; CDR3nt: TGTGCCAGCAGGGGACAGGGACTCGGCACAGATACGCAGTATTTT
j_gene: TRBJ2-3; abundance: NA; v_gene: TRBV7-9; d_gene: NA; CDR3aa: CASSPSGLLLAAQYF; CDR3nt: TGTGCCAGCAGCCCGTCGGGACTTCTACTTGCGGCGCAGTATTTT
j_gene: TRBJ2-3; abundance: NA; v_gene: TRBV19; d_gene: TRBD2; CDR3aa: CASSITSGGLVDTQYF; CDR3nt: TGTGCCAGTAGTATCACTAGCGGGGGGTTGGTAGATACGCAGTATTTT
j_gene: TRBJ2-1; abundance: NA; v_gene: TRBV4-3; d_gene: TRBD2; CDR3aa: CASSQEGTSGHEQFF; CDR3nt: TGCGCCAGCAGCCAAGAAGGGACTAGCGGCCATGAGCAGTTCTTC
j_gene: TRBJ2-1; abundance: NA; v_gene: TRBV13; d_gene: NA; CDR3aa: CASSSNNEQFF; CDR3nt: TGTGCCAGCAGCTCGAACAATGAGCAGTTCTTC
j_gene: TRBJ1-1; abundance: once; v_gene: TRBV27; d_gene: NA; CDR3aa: CASSQYSGMNTEAFF; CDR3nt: TGTGCCAGCAGTCAATATTCAGGCATGAACACTGAAGCTTTCTTT
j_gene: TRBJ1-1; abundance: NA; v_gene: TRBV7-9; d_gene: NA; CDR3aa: CASSLRHGEAFF; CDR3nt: TGTGCCAGCAGCCTTCGACACGGGGAAGCTTTCTTT